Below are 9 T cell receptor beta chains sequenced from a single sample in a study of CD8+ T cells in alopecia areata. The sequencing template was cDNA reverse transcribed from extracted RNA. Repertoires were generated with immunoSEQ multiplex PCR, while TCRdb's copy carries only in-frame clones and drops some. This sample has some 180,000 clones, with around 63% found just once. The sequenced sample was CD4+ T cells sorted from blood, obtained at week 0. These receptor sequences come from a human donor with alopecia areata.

DNA of the CDR3: TGCGCCAGCAGCTTGGCGTTCAGGGGTGCAGATACGCAGTATTTT. This translates into CASSLAFRGADTQYF. The gene calls are TRBV5-1 and TRBJ2-3; possible D gene TRBD1, 6 bases. Germline CDR1 SGHRS, CDR2 YFSETQ. Trimming took 0 bases from V and 4 from J, leaving 12 bases between them. CDR3 length equals 15 residues. The full variable domain, its missing parts supplied by reference TRBV5-1 and TRBJ2-3, is KAGVTQTPRYLIKTRGQQVTLSCSPISGHRSVSWYQQTPGQGLQFLFEYFSETQRNKGNFPGRFSGRQFSNSRSEMNVSTLELGDSALYLCASSLAFRGADTQYFGPGTRLTVL.

Here the CDR3 reads CASSLTPNSPLHF. CDR3 nucleotides: TGTGCCAGCAGTTTGACCCCTAATTCACCCCTCCACTTT. The genes are TRBV27 and TRBJ1-6; D is unresolved. Trimming took off 3 bases at V and 6 bases at J, with 6 bases between the two ends. This CDR3 spans 13 amino acids. Germline CDR1 is MNHEY and CDR2 is SMNVEV (reference sequence).

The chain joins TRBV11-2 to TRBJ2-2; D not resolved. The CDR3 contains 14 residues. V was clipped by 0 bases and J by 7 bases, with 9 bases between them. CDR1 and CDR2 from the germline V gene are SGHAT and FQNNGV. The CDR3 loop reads CASSLDQRVGELFF. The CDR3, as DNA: TGTGCCAGCAGCTTAGATCAAAGGGTCGGGGAGCTGTTTTTT.

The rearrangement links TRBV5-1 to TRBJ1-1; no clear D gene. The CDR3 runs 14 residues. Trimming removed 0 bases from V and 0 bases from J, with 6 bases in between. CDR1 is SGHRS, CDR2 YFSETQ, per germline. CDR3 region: CASSLGGMNTEAFF. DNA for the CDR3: TGCGCCAGCAGCTTGGGGGGTATGAACACTGAAGCTTTCTTT.

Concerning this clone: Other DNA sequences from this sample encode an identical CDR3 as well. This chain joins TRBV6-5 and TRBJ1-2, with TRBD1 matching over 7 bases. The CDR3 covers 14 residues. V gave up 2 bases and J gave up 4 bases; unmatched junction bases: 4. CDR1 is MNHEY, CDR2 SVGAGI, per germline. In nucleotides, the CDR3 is TGTGCCAGCAGTTACGACAGGGCTCCCTATGGCTACACCTTC. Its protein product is CASSYDRAPYGYTF.

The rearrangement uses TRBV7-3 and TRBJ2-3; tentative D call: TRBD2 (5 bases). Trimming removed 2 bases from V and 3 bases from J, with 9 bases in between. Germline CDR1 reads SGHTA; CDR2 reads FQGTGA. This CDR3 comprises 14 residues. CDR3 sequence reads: CASSLSGKTDTQYF. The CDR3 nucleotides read TGTGCCAGCAGCTTATCCGGGAAAACAGATACGCAGTATTTT. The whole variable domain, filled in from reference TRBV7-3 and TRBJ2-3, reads GAGVSQTPSNKVTEKGKYVELRCDPISGHTALYWYRQSLGQGPEFLIYFQGTGAADDSGLPNDRFFAVRPEGSVSTLKIQRTERGDSAVYLCASSLSGKTDTQYFGPGTRLTVL.

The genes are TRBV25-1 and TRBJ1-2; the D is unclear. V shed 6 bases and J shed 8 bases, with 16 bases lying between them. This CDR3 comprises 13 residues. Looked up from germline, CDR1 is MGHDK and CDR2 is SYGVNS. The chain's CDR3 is CASRKDPMGGYTF. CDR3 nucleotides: TGTGCCAGCAGAAAAGACCCTATGGGAGGCTACACCTTC.

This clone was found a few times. CDR3 DNA: TGTGCCAGCAGTGGAGGGGCAGGGGGCCGGGAGCAGTACTTC. Protein product: CASSGGAGGREQYF. The chain carries TRBV25-1 and TRBJ2-7; 8 bases are a match to TRBD1. This CDR3 spans 14 amino acids. From germline, CDR1 is MGHDK and CDR2 SYGVNS. The V segment lost 4 bases and the J segment 7 bases; nucleotides outside the gene matches: 9.

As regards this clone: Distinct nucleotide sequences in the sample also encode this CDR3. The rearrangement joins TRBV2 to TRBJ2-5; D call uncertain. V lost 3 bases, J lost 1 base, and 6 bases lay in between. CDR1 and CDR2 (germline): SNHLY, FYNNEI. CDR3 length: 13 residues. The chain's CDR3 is CASSDGVQETQYF. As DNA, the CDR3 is TGTGCCAGCAGTGATGGGGTCCAAGAGACCCAGTACTTC.